The entry below describes one T cell receptor (beta chain). What antigen it recognizes has not been identified. Base qualities are not recorded, but no much larger clone differs from it by a single base. The data originate from a study of shared clonotypes between healthy human individuals (TCRdb year 2020). General notes on the study: The cohort included three men and a couple of women between 18 and 49 years of age. Blood TCR repertoires of five healthy adults were deeply sequenced to estimate repertoire size and the extent of clonotype sharing between individuals. To increase sequencing depth and limit assay-specific biases, TCR repertoire library preparation and sequencing were carried out by different laboratories using diverse techniques. Between about 0.8 and 9 billion PBMCs per donor were obtained by leukapheresis. What the study reported, not specific to this receptor: Based on pairwise subsampling, the degree of clonotype sharing among donors was expected to be affected by sequencing depth. Sampling was limited to blood, and TCR repertoires in tissue likely differ from TCR repertoires in blood. The small number of donors limited the genetic and exposure-history diversity represented.

The donors were healthy, HIV-negative adults with no recently reported acute infections or vaccinations. Every donor was a Caucasian adult residing in Nashville, Tennessee, USA. For unsorted samples, about 87 million PBMCs were counted, and genomic DNA was extracted using the QIAamp DNA Blood Mini kit. After blood collection by leukapheresis, PBMCs were isolated using Ficoll-Histopaque density gradient centrifugation and then cryopreserved in the vapor phase of liquid nitrogen. The CDR3 numbers 14 residues from cysteine through phenylalanine. CDR3 DNA is the only sequence kept; it has 42 bases, read in frame from the first base. CDR1 KGHSH and CDR2 LQKENI are derived from the germline V gene. The V end loses 6 bases and the J end loses 2 bases, and a stretch of 13 bases separates them. Using the deep immunoSEQ assay, multiplex PCR amplified TCR CDR3 regions from genomic DNA. Extracted genomic DNA from each cell subset was spread evenly across all wells of several immunoSEQ 96-well plates, with each plate serving as a replicate. For unsorted PBMC, roughly 330 ng of genomic DNA, equivalent to approximately 28,000 T cell genomes, went into each replicate PCR. Ten immunoSEQ deep assay plates were used to sequence unsorted PBMC genomic DNA. Purified libraries were measured with a Qubit 3.0 fluorometer, size-checked on a Bioanalyzer 2100, and measured again with the KAPA Library Quantification kit. A separate single-read 150-cycle Illumina NextSeq 550 flow cell was used to sequence each immunoSEQ 96-well plate. Per the original workflow: The immunoSEQ output contained only junctional sequences without quality scores, so filtering could not match that applied to full-length reads. Sequences were annotated with PyIR, a Python wrapper for IgBLAST v1.9, and V/J genes and CDR3 were assigned using IMGT germline references. Any read was removed if the V/J assignment was weak (E-value above 1e-6), the CDR3 was missing, or the read contained stop codons, out-of-frame junctions, or ambiguous translated residues. A V3J clonotype was defined by an identical inferred V gene, J gene, and CDR3 amino acid sequence. To compute the percentage overlap between repertoires, the number of shared unique clonotypes was divided by the size of the smaller repertoire. Richness of each repertoire was evaluated using RTK rarefaction, the Chao1 estimator, and Recon v2.1 estimates of unobserved clonotypes. TCRdb provides this immuneACCESS table in a form limited to in-frame rearrangements. Some clones are lacking; in checked studies, under half of them reflect an unresolved V gene, and why the rest are absent is not known. V and J calls and clone size are those listed in that table; D and trimming were worked out from the DNA. The table for this sample lists 470,000 or so clones; around 73% of them were counted only once. The ten largest clones take up around 12% of the sample.

Sequenced input: PBMCs. In this chain, TRBV18 is recombined with TRBJ1-1; possibly the D gene is TRBD1, per 6 matching bases. The TCR was taken from a woman aged 40 to 55 in good health. Some clones in this sample may be carry-over from other donors' samples. The CDR3 loop reads CASSPGVSNTEAFF. The sequenced DNA: TGTGCCAGCTCCCCAGGGGTGAGCAACACTGAAGCTTTCTTT.